The next 4 T cell receptor beta chains were all read from a single sample in a study of T cells in women clearing cervical HPV infection. This table comes from immunoSEQ multiplex PCR, and its TCRdb copy is limited to in-frame clones, with some not included. The table for this sample gives roughly 20,000 clones. Sequences were obtained from blood buffy coat. These receptor sequences come from a woman between 18 and 70 years old with a cervical HPV16 infection that either progressed to CIN3+ or cleared (not recorded which).

Comment on this clone: The read stops 3 residues short of the end of the CDR3; the missing end is completed from the germline J gene. The V and J genes are TRBV5-1 and TRBJ2-5; TRBD1 might be the D (6 bases). The CDR3 sequence is 16 residues long. The V gene lost 0 bases and the J gene lost 1 base, with 13 bases spanning the gap. Germline CDR1 SGHRS, CDR2 YFSETQ. The part of the CDR3 DNA that was read is TGCGCCAGCAGCTTGGAAATGCAGGGGCCCCAAGAGACC. Protein sequence: CASSLEMQGPQET. The complete CDR3 sequence is CASSLEMQGPQETQYF.

About this clone: The read ends 3 residues before the CDR3 terminus; that terminus is restored from the germline J gene. The rearrangement links TRBV6-1 to TRBJ1-2, with 8 bases lining up with TRBD1. CDR3 length: 15 amino acids. Germline lookup yields CDR1 MNHNS and CDR2 SASEGT. J lost 4 bases, V lost 3 bases, and 7 bases had no gene match. This chain's CDR3 is CASSEDTGGAYGYTF. The part of the CDR3 DNA that was read is TGTGCCAGCAGTGAGGATACAGGGGGAGCCTATGGC.

For this clone: The read finishes 3 residues shy of the CDR3 end, and the germline J gene is used to complete it. The rearrangement joins TRBV7-9 to TRBJ1-2, with unresolved D. CDR1 and CDR2 (germline): SEHNR, FQNEAQ (reference sequence). The CDR3 length is 15 residues. The sequenced part of the CDR3 DNA is TGTGCCAGCAGCTTAGCGGGCCAGTACCAAGAGACC. It translates to CASSLAGQYQET. The full CDR3 is CASSLAGQYQETYTF.

With respect to this clone: The read ends 3 residues early relative to the CDR3; the germline J gene fills the gap. The chain employs TRBV20-1 and TRBJ2-3, with TRBD1 identical over 7 bases. This CDR3 is 13 amino acids long. Germline values: CDR1 DFQATT, CDR2 SNEGSKA (reference sequence). CDR3 residues: CSASGTAQETQYF. The part of the CDR3 DNA that was read is TGCAGTGCTTCTGGGACAGCCCAAGAGACG.